One sample yielded the 15 T cell receptor beta chains listed below, sequenced in a study of shared clonotypes between healthy human individuals. Clones were read by immunoSEQ multiplex PCR, and TCRdb kept only the in-frame ones, dropping some. The data show approximately 530,000 clones, more than 95% seen once. Input material: naive CD4+ T cells sorted from blood. Documented subset: CD45RA+ positively selected. Receptors were obtained from a woman aged 30 to 39 in good health.

This clone occurred once. The genes are TRBV5-1 and TRBJ2-3, with 12 nucleotides matching TRBD2. With 1 base clipped from V and 8 bases from J, the junction kept 5 bases outside the gene matches. The CDR3 loop spans 15 amino acids. The germline V gene has CDR1 SGHRS and CDR2 YFSETQ. Here the CDR3 DNA reads TGCGCCAGCAGCTTGCGACTAGCGGGAGAGGGTACGCAGTATTTT. Translated, it gives CASSLRLAGEGTQYF.

The chain combines TRBV30 with TRBJ2-7; 10 bases agree with TRBD2. The CDR3 is 16 residues long. Trimming removed 3 bases from V and 3 bases from J; junction bases left unmatched: 11. Germline CDR1 GTSNPN, CDR2 SVGIG (reference sequence). CDR3 protein: CAWREEVAGGFYEQYF. DNA of the CDR3: TGTGCCTGGAGGGAAGAGGTAGCGGGAGGTTTCTACGAGCAGTACTTC.

The chain carries TRBV5-5 and TRBJ2-7; D is ambiguous. Germline assignment: CDR1 SGHKS and CDR2 YYEKEE (reference sequence). V lost 1 base, J lost 2 bases, and 16 bases lay in between. The CDR3 covers 16 residues. This CDR3 is CASSLQVSAKTYEQYF. CDR3 nucleotide sequence: TGTGCCAGCAGCTTGCAAGTGTCGGCCAAGACCTACGAGCAGTACTTC. Filled out from reference TRBV5-5 and TRBJ2-7, the complete variable domain reads DAGVTQSPTHLIKTRGQQVTLRCSPISGHKSVSWYQQVLGQGPQFIFQYYEKEERGRGNFPDRFSARQFPNYSSELNVNALLLGDSALYLCASSLQVSAKTYEQYFGPGTRLTVT.

The V and J genes are TRBV6-5 and TRBJ1-3; D remains unclear. This CDR3 is built from 16 residues. From germline, CDR1 is MNHEY and CDR2 SVGAGI. The V end was cut by 2 bases, the J end by 0 bases, with 11 bases between. The CDR3 loop is CASSYGTLSSGNTIYF. DNA for the CDR3: TGTGCCAGCAGTTACGGTACGCTGAGCTCTGGAAACACCATATATTTT.

The chain links TRBV28 to TRBJ1-4; TRBD1 might be the D (5 bases). The CDR3 covers 15 residues. Germline CDR1 and CDR2: MDHEN and SYDVKM. V lost 9 bases and J lost 2, with 16 bases in between. Here the CDR3 DNA reads TGTGCCAGTGAACCCCCAGGGCCGACTAATGAAAAACTGTTTTTT. This encodes CASEPPGPTNEKLFF.

The chain links TRBV11-3 to TRBJ2-1; 9 bases map to TRBD2. This CDR3 comprises 15 residues. Trimming removed 3 bases from V and 3 bases from J; junction bases left unmatched: 3. The V gene's germline CDR1 is SGHNT and CDR2 YENEEA. The CDR3 coding sequence is TGTGCCAGCAGCTTGGGACTAGCCGACTACAATGAGCAGTTCTTC. Translation gives CASSLGLADYNEQFF.

This rearrangement joins TRBV4-2 to TRBJ2-7; 11 bases line up with TRBD2. Germline values: CDR1 LGHNA, CDR2 YNFKEQ. V was pared by 4 bases and J by 3 bases, with 5 bases of the junction left unmatched. The CDR3 is 15 residues long. CDR3 amino acids: CASSRTTSGGYEQYF. CDR3 in DNA: TGTGCCAGCAGCCGAACTACTAGCGGGGGCTACGAGCAGTACTTC.

The chain combines TRBV28 with TRBJ2-1; D perhaps matches TRBD1 (6 bases). Germline-derived CDR1 and CDR2 are MDHEN and SYDVKM. This CDR3 is 16 amino acids long. V shed 8 bases and J shed 7 bases, with 24 bases lying between them. CDR3 bases: TGTGCCAGCGGACTTACAGGGATTGGGATTGGGAATGAGCAGTTCTTC. This codes for CASGLTGIGIGNEQFF.

The rearrangement links TRBV4-1 to TRBJ2-7, with TRBD2 identical over 8 bases. V shed 0 bases, J shed 7 bases, and the junction held 8 bases outside the gene matches. Germline V lookup: CDR1 MGHRA, CDR2 YSYEKL. CDR3 length: 15 amino acids. CDR3 region: CASSQEGSGNGEQYF. The DNA of the CDR3 is TGCGCCAGCAGCCAAGAAGGTAGCGGGAACGGGGAGCAGTACTTC.

The chain couples TRBV10-2 to TRBJ2-1; D might be TRBD2 (7 bases). The V and J ends lost 6 bases and 5 bases respectively, with 20 bases between them. CDR1 and CDR2 (germline): WSHSY, SAAADI. CDR3 length equals 16 residues. CDR3 amino acids: CASRAPGAGADNEQFF. CDR3 bases: TGCGCCAGCAGGGCCCCCGGCGCGGGGGCGGACAATGAGCAGTTCTTC.

This clone was seen once. The chain uses TRBV27 and TRBJ2-4; 9 bases fit TRBD1. CDR1 MNHEY and CDR2 SMNVEV come from the germline V gene (reference sequence). The CDR3 spans 15 residues. The junction had 13 bases not matched to a gene; V was cut back by 8 bases and J by 8 bases. The chain's CDR3 is CASSDPGQGKHIQYF. The CDR3 DNA sequence: TGTGCCAGCTCGGATCCGGGACAGGGAAAGCACATTCAGTACTTC.

The V gene is TRBV18, the J gene TRBJ2-1; 8 positions match TRBD2. The CDR3 covers 14 residues. V shed 5 bases, J shed 6 bases, and the junction held 6 bases outside the gene matches. The germline CDR1 and CDR2 sequences are KGHSH and LQKENI. The CDR3 is CASSWIAGLNEQFF. DNA of the CDR3: TGTGCCAGCTCATGGATAGCGGGACTCAATGAGCAGTTCTTC.

The chain combines TRBV28 with TRBJ2-7; D ambiguous. Trimming pared 3 bases from V and 4 bases from J, leaving 4 bases between. This CDR3 has 11 residues. The germline CDR1 and CDR2 sequences are MDHEN and SYDVKM. The CDR3 spells CASSFMYEQYF. The CDR3 DNA is TGTGCCAGCAGTTTCATGTACGAGCAGTACTTC.

The V gene is TRBV25-1, the J gene TRBJ2-1; 7 bases are shared with TRBD2. Germline loops: CDR1 MGHDK, CDR2 SYGVNS. The CDR3 is 17 amino acids. The V gene end was trimmed by 5 bases and the J gene end by 9 bases; junction bases not matched to a gene: 19. The CDR3 loop is CASSSWGEGLGDGEQFF. CDR3 in DNA: TGTGCCAGCAGTTCCTGGGGGGAGGGCCTAGGGGATGGTGAGCAGTTCTTC.

V usage is TRBV7-9 and J usage is TRBJ2-2, with 10 positions matching TRBD2. The CDR3 is 18 amino acids. V was clipped by 1 base and J by 2 bases; unmatched bases: 7. Looked up from germline, CDR1 is SEHNR and CDR2 is FQNEAQ (reference sequence). CDR3 bases: TGTGCCAGCAGCTTAGTGGTGGCTAGCGGGAGCAACACCGGGGAGCTGTTTTTT. This gives the protein CASSLVVASGSNTGELFF.